A selection of T cell receptor beta chains follows, all from one sample in a study of T-cell memory formation after mild COVID-19. TCRdb called the 5' RACE reads again in MiXCR, with one record for every CDR3 protein. Of roughly 200,000 distinct CDR3 sequences in the sample, roughly 17% were seen once. The sample consisted of PBMCs or a T cell subset sorted from them (not recorded which). These receptors were collected from an adult woman who had mild COVID-19 (a few samples of this study predate the infection). Cell type and time point are not known. Both conserved end residues are part of each CDR3. The D gene is left open where the match is weak. Not every row has a clone size; where given, it reads once, few, many or a size class.

CDR3 length	D gene	J gene	V gene	clone size	CDR3 protein	CDR3 DNA
13	.	TRBJ1-5	TRBV6-2/TRBV6-3	.	CASSYHSNQPQHF	TGTGCCAGCAGTTATCACAGTAATCAGCCCCAGCATTTT
16	.	TRBJ2-3	TRBV24-1	few	CATSDRADRSTDTQYF	TGTGCCACCAGTGATCGGGCGGACAGAAGCACAGATACGCAGTATTTT
18	.	TRBJ2-2	TRBV6-5	few	CASSLGFRGSWDSGELFF	TGTGCCAGCAGCCTAGGATTCAGGGGCAGTTGGGATTCCGGGGAGCTGTTTTTT
11	.	TRBJ2-1	TRBV24-1	few	CATKSVDEQFF	TGTGCCACCAAGAGCGTGGATGAGCAGTTCTTC
14	.	TRBJ1-5	TRBV5-1	.	CASSLGGRSQPQHF	TGCGCCAGCAGCTTGGGGGGGCGCAGCCAGCCCCAGCATTTT
17	TRBD1	TRBJ1-1	TRBV6-2/TRBV6-3	.	CASSTIGYRGMNTEAFF	TGTGCCAGCAGTACGATAGGATACAGGGGCATGAACACTGAAGCTTTCTTT
15	TRBD1	TRBJ2-2	TRBV6-1	.	CASTSGQGGTGELFF	TGTGCCAGCACCTCAGGACAGGGGGGGACCGGGGAGCTGTTTTTT
16	.	TRBJ2-3	TRBV18	.	CASSPPLETAADTQYF	TGTGCCAGCTCACCACCCCTTGAGACTGCCGCCGATACGCAGTATTTT
15	TRBD1	TRBJ2-7	TRBV5-1	few	CASSFGQGEVYEQYF	TGCGCCAGCAGCTTCGGACAGGGAGAGGTCTACGAGCAGTACTTC
15	.	TRBJ1-5	TRBV24-1	once	CATSDRTGSTQPQHF	TGTGCCACCAGTGACCGTACAGGGAGCACTCAGCCCCAGCATTTT
15	TRBD2	TRBJ2-1	TRBV11-3	few	CASSPGLAGVAEQFF	TGTGCCAGCAGCCCGGGACTAGCGGGAGTAGCTGAGCAGTTCTTC
18	TRBD1	TRBJ1-1	TRBV6-2/TRBV6-3	.	CASSYSRDRAEVNTEAFF	TGTGCCAGCAGTTACTCGAGGGACAGGGCCGAGGTGAACACTGAAGCTTTCTTT
13	.	TRBJ2-2	TRBV6-1	.	CASSTGGAGELFF	TGTGCCAGCAGTACAGGGGGGGCCGGGGAGCTGTTTTTT
15	TRBD2	TRBJ2-1	TRBV20-1	.	CSARYSGGSYNEQFF	TGCAGTGCTAGATATAGCGGGGGATCCTACAATGAGCAGTTCTTC
14	.	TRBJ1-2	TRBV7-2	few	CASSPVPGVYGYTF	TGTGCCAGCAGCCCCGTCCCCGGGGTTTATGGCTACACCTTC
16	.	TRBJ2-2	TRBV5-6	few	CASSLVASSNTGELFF	TGTGCCAGCAGCTTGGTGGCCAGCTCGAACACCGGGGAGCTGTTTTTT
15	TRBD1	TRBJ2-2	TRBV6-2/TRBV6-3	.	CASRMGQGNTGELFF	TGTGCCAGCAGAATGGGACAGGGGAACACCGGGGAGCTGTTTTTT
15	TRBD2	TRBJ2-3	TRBV7-2	.	CASTHPGGRRDTQYF	TGTGCCAGCACCCATCCTGGCGGGAGGAGGGATACGCAGTATTTT
16	TRBD2	TRBJ2-1	TRBV7-8	many	CASSRTSGNSYNEQFF	TGTGCCAGCAGCCGGACTAGCGGGAATTCCTACAATGAGCAGTTCTTC
12	TRBD1	TRBJ2-1	TRBV24-1	few	CATQDRGNEQFF	TGTGCCACCCAAGACAGGGGCAATGAGCAGTTCTTC
14	.	TRBJ1-2	TRBV24-1	few	CATSDFDTSYGYTF	TGTGCCACCAGTGATTTTGACACCTCCTATGGCTACACCTTC
14	.	TRBJ2-3	TRBV9	.	CASSPRGPPDTQYF	TGTGCCAGCAGCCCTCGGGGGCCCCCAGATACGCAGTATTTT
17	.	TRBJ2-1	TRBV18	.	CASSPNVTHTLRNEQFF	TGTGCCAGCTCACCAAACGTGACGCATACCCTCCGGAATGAGCAGTTCTTC
14	.	TRBJ2-7	TRBV5-1	.	CASSFRWQGYEQYF	TGCGCCAGCAGCTTTCGGTGGCAGGGGTACGAGCAGTACTTC
17	.	TRBJ2-6	TRBV7-9	many	CASSPGISSSGANVLTF	TGTGCCAGCAGCCCCGGGATCTCGAGCTCTGGGGCCAACGTCCTGACTTTC
13	.	TRBJ1-1	TRBV6-1	.	CASRSLGMGEAFF	TGTGCCAGCAGATCCCTTGGAATGGGTGAAGCTTTCTTT
13	TRBD2	TRBJ2-7	TRBV2	few	CASSVGLAGGPYF	TGTGCCAGCAGCGTTGGACTAGCGGGAGGGCCGTACTTC
13	.	TRBJ1-5	TRBV4-1	.	CASSQGLDRPQHF	TGCGCCAGCAGCCAAGGATTGGATAGGCCCCAGCATTTT